These 10 T cell receptor beta chains came from one sample sequenced in a study of T-cell reconstitution after alpha-beta-depleted transplantation in children. The library targeted TCRbeta and was prepared with unique molecular identifiers. In TCRdb, the PCR reads were re-called with MiXCR into one record per CDR3 protein. The table records about a million distinct CDR3 sequences, about 30% of them present only once. This specimen consisted of PBMCs, mostly from graft donor cells, obtained 360 days after TCRalphabeta/CD19-depleted stem cell transplant. The source is a boy younger than two who had a stem cell transplant for SCID, so the T cells may come from the graft donor.

The rearrangement links TRBV6-1 to TRBJ1-4; 8 nucleotides align to TRBD1. In germline, CDR1 is MNHNS, CDR2 SASEGT. The CDR3 is 14 residues long. The ends lost 4 bases at V and 4 bases at J; junction bases unmatched: 2. In DNA form, the CDR3 reads TGTGCCAGCAGTGCGGACAGGGATAATGAAAAACTGTTTTTT. As protein: CASSADRDNEKLFF.

V usage is TRBV9 and J usage is TRBJ2-3, with D hard to call. There are 15 residues in the CDR3. Germline values: CDR1 SGDLS, CDR2 YYNGEE. V lost 2 bases, J lost 1 base, and 11 bases lay in between. The CDR3 sequence: CASSVLGAGTDTQYF. The DNA of the CDR3 is TGTGCCAGCAGCGTCCTAGGCGCTGGCACAGATACGCAGTATTTT.

Only a few counts were recorded for this clonotype. The chain carries TRBV7-9 and TRBJ1-1; 10 bases map to TRBD1. CDR3 size: 15 residues. From germline, CDR1 is SEHNR and CDR2 FQNEAQ (reference sequence). V trimming: 2 bases; J trimming: 5 bases; junction bases outside the gene matches: 5. In DNA, the CDR3 is TGTGCCAGCAGCTTAATTGGACAGGGGGGTACTGAAGCTTTCTTT. It translates to CASSLIGQGGTEAFF.

This sequence joins TRBV12-3 or TRBV12-4 and TRBJ2-5, with TRBD1 identical over 11 bases. V shed 5 bases, J shed 2 bases, and the junction held 7 bases outside the gene matches. The CDR3 is 16 amino acids. For the CDR3, the DNA is TGTGCCAGCAGTCAAGGGACAGGGGGTTCGCAAGAGACCCAGTACTTC. Amino acids: CASSQGTGGSQETQYF.

Of note for this clonotype: The junction does not match germline at one end; this may be a read error. The chain is built from TRBV7-2 and TRBJ1-2, with 7 bases aligning to TRBD1. The CDR3 covers 14 residues. Germline V lookup: CDR1 SGHTA, CDR2 FQGNSA. The chain's CDR3 is CASSLAEGQKKPSF. Written as DNA, the CDR3 is TGTGCCAGCAGCTTAGCGGAGGGACAGAAAAAACCCTCCTTC.

The CDR3: CATGGTLTGELFF. In DNA, the CDR3 is TGTGCCACCGGAGGGACACTAACCGGGGAGCTGTTTTTT. V usage is TRBV10-3 and J usage is TRBJ2-2; D tentatively reads TRBD1 or TRBD2 (6 bases each). CDR3 size: 13 residues. Germline CDR1 reads ENHRY; CDR2 reads SYGVKD. V gave up 10 bases and J gave up 5 bases, with 14 bases separating them.

The chain links TRBV9 to TRBJ2-6; 8 positions match TRBD2. The CDR3 is 17 amino acids. V lost 0 bases, J lost 0 bases, and 2 bases stayed unmatched. Germline CDR1 SGDLS, CDR2 YYNGEE. CDR3 protein: CASSVAGGTSGANVLTF. The CDR3 DNA reads TGTGCCAGCAGCGTAGCGGGGGGGACCTCTGGGGCCAACGTCCTGACTTTC. Full variable domain (rest looked up from reference TRBV9 and TRBJ2-6): DSGVTQTPKHLITATGQRVTLRCSPRSGDLSVYWYQQSLDQGLQFLIQYYNGEERAKGNILERFSAQQFPDLHSELNLSSLELGDSALYFCASSVAGGTSGANVLTFGAGSRLTVL.

This clonotype has a handful of counts. CDR3 nucleotides: TGTGCCAGCAGCCACCCTGCAGCGGATCCCTACAATGAGCAGTTCTTC. Amino acid sequence: CASSHPAADPYNEQFF. The rearrangement links TRBV3-1 to TRBJ2-1, with a tentative D call TRBD2 (5 bases). The V end lost 3 bases, the J end lost 2 bases, and 14 bases lay between the germline ends. The CDR3 is 16 residues long. Germline CDR1 and CDR2: LGHDT and YNNKEL (reference sequence).

This clonotype was seen a single time. This chain links TRBV6-5 with TRBJ2-7; 9 positions match TRBD2. Germline lookup yields CDR1 MNHEY and CDR2 SVGAGI. V gave up 0 bases and J gave up 2 bases; unmatched junction bases: 8. CDR3 size: 17 residues. CDR3 protein: CASSYSGGLAAPYEQYF. The CDR3, as DNA: TGTGCCAGCAGTTACTCCGGGGGACTAGCCGCTCCCTACGAGCAGTACTTC.

The chain carries TRBV5-1 and TRBJ1-3; D uncertain. The CDR3 is made up of 18 amino acids. Germline V gene data show CDR1 as SGHRS and CDR2 as YFSETQ. With 2 bases removed from V and 1 base from J, the gap between germline ends came to 19 bases. DNA of the CDR3: TGCGCCAGCAGCTTTTCGGCCCTCGGGGATCGGTCTGGAAACACCATATATTTT. Protein product: CASSFSALGDRSGNTIYF. Based on the CDR3 plus reference TRBV5-1 and TRBJ1-3, the full variable domain is KAGVTQTPRYLIKTRGQQVTLSCSPISGHRSVSWYQQTPGQGLQFLFEYFSETQRNKGNFPGRFSGRQFSNSRSEMNVSTLELGDSALYLCASSFSALGDRSGNTIYFGEGSWLTVV.